The clone carrying this T cell receptor beta chain turned up a few times. Antigen: not known. Using unique molecular identifiers, the investigators prepared the TCRbeta library. Using its own MiXCR run on the PCR reads, TCRdb lists one record per CDR3 protein. Among nearly 200,000 distinct CDR3 sequences listed, 6.3% were seen once. This sample is part of a study of T-cell reconstitution after alpha-beta-depleted transplantation in children. Whole-study results and caveats: T cells produced anew were the main source of T-cell counts and diversity one year after transplant. Several hundred expanded graft clones reportedly were the source of alpha-beta T cells about two months after transplant.

The germline V gene encodes CDR1 LGHDT and CDR2 YNNKEL (reference sequence). The CDR3 covers 17 residues. V lost 1 base and J 2 bases, leaving 18 bases between the germline ends. Sample: PBMCs, taken before TCRalphabeta/CD19-depleted stem cell transplant. The receptor was isolated from a girl under three years old with combined immunodeficiency, due to receive a stem cell transplant. The chain has TRBV3-1 and TRBJ2-7; perhaps TRBD1 as D (6 bases). The CDR3: CASSQAKPGTPTYEQYF. DNA of the CDR3: TGTGCCAGCAGCCAAGCTAAACCCGGGACACCAACCTACGAGCAGTACTTC.